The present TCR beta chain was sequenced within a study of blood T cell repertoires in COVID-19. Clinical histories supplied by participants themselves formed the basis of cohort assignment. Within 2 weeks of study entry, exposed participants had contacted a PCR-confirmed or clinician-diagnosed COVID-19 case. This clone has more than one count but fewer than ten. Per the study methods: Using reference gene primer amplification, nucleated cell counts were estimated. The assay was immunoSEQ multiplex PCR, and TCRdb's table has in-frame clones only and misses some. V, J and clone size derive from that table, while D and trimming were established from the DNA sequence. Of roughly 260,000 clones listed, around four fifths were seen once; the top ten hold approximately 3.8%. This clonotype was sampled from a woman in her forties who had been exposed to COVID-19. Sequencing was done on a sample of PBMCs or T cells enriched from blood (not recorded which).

CDR3 loop: CASSGAPGVSYGYTF. CDR3 nucleotides: TGTGCCAGCAGCGGTGCTCCAGGGGTTTCCTATGGCTACACCTTC. V is TRBV9 and J is TRBJ1-2, with TRBD1 as a possible D gene (6 bases). CDR1 is SGDLS and CDR2 is YYNGEE in the germline V gene. Trimming cost V 3 bases and J 4 bases, with 16 bases left between them. The CDR3 is made up of 15 amino acids. The entire variable domain, with the rest obtained from reference TRBV9 and TRBJ1-2, is as follows: DSGVTQTPKHLITATGQRVTLRCSPRSGDLSVYWYQQSLDQGLQFLIQYYNGEERAKGNILERFSAQQFPDLHSELNLSSLELGDSALYFCASSGAPGVSYGYTFGSGTRLTVV.